This TCR beta chain was recorded in a study of blood T cell repertoires in COVID-19. Looking at the study overall: The United States, Italy and Spain supplied acute and convalescent COVID-19 samples. Sources were T cells, B-cell-depleted T cells, or PBMCs; the material itself was cDNA or gDNA.

Germline lookup yields CDR1 MNHEY and CDR2 SVGAGI. CDR3 length: 14 amino acids. Trimming left V 6 bases short and J 1 base short, with 12 bases between. This clone showed up just a few times. Authors' processing steps: Nucleated cell counts were estimated from reference gene primer amplification. Only in-frame clones appear in the TCRdb table, and some are missing; sequencing was by immunoSEQ multiplex PCR. That table is the source of V, J and clone size, and D and trimming were worked out from the DNA. The data show approximately 240,000 clones, more than 65% seen once. The TCR comes from a woman aged 35 to 49 who had recovered from COVID-19. The sample taken for sequencing was peripheral blood. This chain joins TRBV6-5 and TRBJ1-1; no reliable D call. This CDR3 is CASSPSGWNTEAFF. CDR3 in DNA: TGTGCCAGCAGCCCGTCGGGTTGGAACACTGAAGCTTTCTTT.